This T cell receptor (beta chain) was recorded in a study of technical replicates of blood from a handful of donors. The repertoire was sequenced with immunoSEQ multiplex PCR; TCRdb's copy has only in-frame clones and lacks some. Found here are tens of thousands of clones, around 88% of them singletons; the top ten hold approximately 4.7%. V was pared by 3 bases and J by 2 bases, with 12 bases between. CDR3 length: 15 amino acids. The germline V gene has CDR1 SGDLS and CDR2 YYNGEE. This TCR came from a human donor in good health. Some clones in this sample may be carry-over from other donors' samples. The specimen sequenced was PBMCs. The chain links TRBV9 to TRBJ1-3; D unclear. CDR3 protein: CASSAYGSPGNTIYF. The CDR3 nucleotides read TGTGCCAGCAGCGCCTACGGGTCCCCTGGAAACACCATATATTTT.